The 7 T cell receptor beta chains presented below share a single source sample, sequenced in a study of blood T cell repertoires in COVID-19. Produced via immunoSEQ multiplex PCR; TCRdb's table is partial and in-frame only. Here the sample spans 150,000 to 200,000 clones, around 90% being singletons. The sample was PBMCs or T cells enriched from blood (not recorded which). Receptor source: a woman in her thirties who had recovered from COVID-19.

V and J are TRBV11-2 and TRBJ1-1; D uncertain. The length of the CDR3 is 13 residues. Trimming removed 2 bases at V and 5 bases at J, with 9 bases between. The V gene's germline CDR1 is SGHAT and CDR2 FQNNGV. The CDR3: CASSLLRETEAFF. In DNA form, the CDR3 reads TGTGCCAGCAGCTTATTACGAGAGACTGAAGCTTTCTTT.

The genes are TRBV27 and TRBJ1-2; 9 bases map to TRBD1. The CDR3 sequence is 15 residues long. Germline values: CDR1 MNHEY, CDR2 SMNVEV (reference sequence). V lost 8 bases, J lost 8 bases, and 15 bases stayed unmatched. CDR3 region: CASGSRDRESQGYTF. DNA for the CDR3: TGTGCCAGCGGATCCCGGGACAGGGAATCTCAAGGCTACACCTTC.

This clone was seen just once. The J gene is TRBJ1-6, the V gene TRBV5-4, with D possibly matching TRBD1 (5 bases). Looked up from germline, CDR1 is SGHNT and CDR2 is YYREEE (reference sequence). The CDR3 extends over 16 amino acids. V lost 1 base to trimming and J lost 7 bases, with 15 bases between them. DNA of the CDR3: TGTGCCAGCAGCTTGAGAAGGGGAATCCGCAATTCACCCCTCCACTTT. It encodes CASSLRRGIRNSPLHF.

The chain couples TRBV4-3 to TRBJ2-5; weak D call: TRBD1 (6 bases). The CDR3 sequence is 16 residues long. CDR1 is LGHNA, CDR2 YSLEER, per germline. The V end was cut by 0 bases, the J end by 5 bases, with 16 bases between. CDR3 sequence reads: CASSQEVQGPGETQYF. The CDR3 nucleotides read TGCGCCAGCAGCCAAGAGGTTCAGGGGCCAGGGGAGACCCAGTACTTC.

The gene calls are TRBV7-3 and TRBJ2-7; 8 bases agree with TRBD2. The V and J ends lost 3 bases and 3 bases, in that order; junction bases with no gene match: 4. Germline V gene lookup returns CDR1 SGHTA and CDR2 FQGTGA. This CDR3 has 14 residues. CDR3 nucleotide sequence: TGTGCCAGCAGCTTCGGCGGGGGGTTCTACGAGCAGTACTTC. Translating gives CASSFGGGFYEQYF. Complete variable domain (other parts from reference TRBV7-3 and TRBJ2-7): GAGVSQTPSNKVTEKGKYVELRCDPISGHTALYWYRQSLGQGPEFLIYFQGTGAADDSGLPNDRFFAVRPEGSVSTLKIQRTERGDSAVYLCASSFGGGFYEQYFGPGTRLTVT.

The chain links TRBV23-1 to TRBJ1-2, with D unresolved. TRBV23-1 is filed as an ORF, its function uncertain. The CDR3 extends over 13 amino acids. Trimming removed 11 bases from V and 2 bases from J, with 15 bases in between. CDR3 nucleotide sequence: TGCGCCTCGCCCAATTCACTGAACTATGGCTACACCTTC. Its translation is CASPNSLNYGYTF.

This chain joins TRBV11-3 and TRBJ1-5; 8 nucleotides align to TRBD1. CDR3 length equals 15 residues. The germline gives CDR1 SGHNT, CDR2 YENEEA. After removal of 1 base from V and 7 bases from J, the junction contained 6 bases not matched to a gene. CDR3 DNA: TGTGCCAGCAGCTTAGGAGGACAGGGAGGACAGCCCCAGCATTTT. Amino acid sequence: CASSLGGQGGQPQHF.